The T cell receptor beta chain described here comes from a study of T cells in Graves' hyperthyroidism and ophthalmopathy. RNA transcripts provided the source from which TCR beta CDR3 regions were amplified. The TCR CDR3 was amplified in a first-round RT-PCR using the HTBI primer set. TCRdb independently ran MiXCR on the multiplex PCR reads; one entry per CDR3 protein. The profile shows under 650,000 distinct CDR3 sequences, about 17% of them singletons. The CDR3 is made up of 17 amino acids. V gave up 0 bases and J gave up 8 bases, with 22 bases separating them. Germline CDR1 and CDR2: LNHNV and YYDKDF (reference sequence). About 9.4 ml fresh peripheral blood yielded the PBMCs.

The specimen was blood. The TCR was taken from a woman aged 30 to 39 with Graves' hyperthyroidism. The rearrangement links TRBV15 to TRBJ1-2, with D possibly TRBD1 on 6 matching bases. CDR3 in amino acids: CATSRDLRSGGEGGYTF. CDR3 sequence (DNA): TGTGCCACCAGCAGAGATCTTCGGAGCGGGGGCGAGGGAGGCTACACCTTC.